This T cell receptor (beta chain) originates from a study of blood T cell repertoires in COVID-19. Background on the study: Researchers got acute and convalescent COVID-19 samples from the United States, Italy and Spain. The cDNA or gDNA used as material had been derived from T cells, B-cell-depleted T cells, or PBMCs.

The CDR3 loop spans 12 amino acids. Trimming shortened V by 2 bases and J by 10 bases, and 9 bases separated the two germline ends. Per the germline V gene, CDR1 is KGHSH and CDR2 is LQKENI. Per the original data handling: From reference gene primer amplification, estimates of nucleated cell counts were derived. Here immunoSEQ multiplex PCR was the method, and the copy in TCRdb shows in-frame clones only, minus some. That table is the source of V, J and clone size, and D and trimming were worked out from the DNA. The repertoire holds 240,000 or so clones, with around nine tenths as singletons. The sequence was obtained from a woman aged 40 to 49 who had recovered from COVID-19. This rearrangement joins TRBV18 to TRBJ2-1; D perhaps matches TRBD2 (6 bases). Sample: peripheral blood. The CDR3 loop reads CASSPTSPEQFF. In nucleotides, the CDR3 is TGTGCCAGCTCACCAACTAGCCCCGAGCAGTTCTTC.